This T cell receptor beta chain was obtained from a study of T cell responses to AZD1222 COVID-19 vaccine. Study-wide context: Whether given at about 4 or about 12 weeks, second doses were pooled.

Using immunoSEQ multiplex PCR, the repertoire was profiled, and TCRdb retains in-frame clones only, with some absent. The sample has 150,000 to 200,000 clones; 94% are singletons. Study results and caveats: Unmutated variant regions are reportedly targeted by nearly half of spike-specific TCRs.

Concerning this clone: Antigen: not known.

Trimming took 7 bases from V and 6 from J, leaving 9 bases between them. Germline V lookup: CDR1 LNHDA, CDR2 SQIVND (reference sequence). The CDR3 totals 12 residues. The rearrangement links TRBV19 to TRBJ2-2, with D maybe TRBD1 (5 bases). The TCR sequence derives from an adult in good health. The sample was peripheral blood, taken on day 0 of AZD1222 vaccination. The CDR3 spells CASKAGPGELFF. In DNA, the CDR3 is TGTGCCAGTAAGGCAGGGCCCGGGGAGCTGTTTTTT. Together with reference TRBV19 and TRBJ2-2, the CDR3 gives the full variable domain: DGGITQSPKYLFRKEGQNVTLSCEQNLNHDAMYWYRQDPGQGLRLIYYSQIVNDFQKGDIAEGYSVSREKKESFPLTVTSAQKNPTAFYLCASKAGPGELFFGEGSRLTVL.